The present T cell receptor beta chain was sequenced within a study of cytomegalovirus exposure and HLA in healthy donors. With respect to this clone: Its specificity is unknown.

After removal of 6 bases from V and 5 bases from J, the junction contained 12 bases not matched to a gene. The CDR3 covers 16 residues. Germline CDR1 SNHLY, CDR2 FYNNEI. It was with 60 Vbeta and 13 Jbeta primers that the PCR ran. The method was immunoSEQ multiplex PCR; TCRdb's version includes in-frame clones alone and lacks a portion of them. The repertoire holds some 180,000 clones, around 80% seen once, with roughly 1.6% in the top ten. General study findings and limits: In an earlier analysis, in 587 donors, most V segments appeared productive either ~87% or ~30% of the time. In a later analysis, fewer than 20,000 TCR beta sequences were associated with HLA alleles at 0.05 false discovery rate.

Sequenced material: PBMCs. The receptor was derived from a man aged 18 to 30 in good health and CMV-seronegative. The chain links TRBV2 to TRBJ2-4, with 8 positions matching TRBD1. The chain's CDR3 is CASRPGGAGRENIQYF. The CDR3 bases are TGTGCCAGCAGGCCAGGGGGCGCGGGTAGGGAAAACATTCAGTACTTC.